Reported below is one T cell receptor (beta chain). The germline V gene has CDR1 SGHVS and CDR2 FQNEAQ. This CDR3 is 16 amino acids long. V lost 5 bases and J lost 2, with 16 bases in between. The data were produced by immunoSEQ multiplex PCR, yet TCRdb's version contains in-frame clones alone and is incomplete. The data show 210,000 or so clones, around 85% seen once. Cohorts were determined from participant-reported clinical history. This sample is part of a study of blood T cell repertoires in COVID-19. Study context: Among Cohort 3 donors, those recovered had two negative PCRs, clearance, or symptom resolution. T cells, B-cell-depleted T cells, or PBMCs supplied cDNA or gDNA.

This chain links TRBV7-8 with TRBJ1-3, with D possibly being TRBD1 (5 bases). This sequence was found in a woman aged 45-65 years in a cohort exposed to, infected with or recovered from COVID-19 (not recorded which). Sequencing was done on a sample of PBMCs or T cells enriched from blood (not recorded which). In DNA, the CDR3 is TGTGCCAGCAGCATTCGGCCAGGGTCTACTGGAAACACCATATATTTT. Translation gives CASSIRPGSTGNTIYF.